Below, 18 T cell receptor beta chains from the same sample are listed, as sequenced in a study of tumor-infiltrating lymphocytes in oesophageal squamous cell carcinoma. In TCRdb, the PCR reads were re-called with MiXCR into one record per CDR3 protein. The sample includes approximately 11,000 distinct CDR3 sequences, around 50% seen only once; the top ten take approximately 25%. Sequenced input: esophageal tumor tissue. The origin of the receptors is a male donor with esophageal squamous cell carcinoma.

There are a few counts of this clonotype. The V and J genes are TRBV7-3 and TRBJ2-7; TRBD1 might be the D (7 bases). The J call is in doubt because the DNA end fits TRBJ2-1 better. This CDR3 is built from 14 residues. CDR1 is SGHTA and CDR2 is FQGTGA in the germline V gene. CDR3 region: CASSLQGGPDEQFF. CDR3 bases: TGTGCCAGCAGCTTACAGGGGGGTCCCGATGAGCAGTTCTTC.

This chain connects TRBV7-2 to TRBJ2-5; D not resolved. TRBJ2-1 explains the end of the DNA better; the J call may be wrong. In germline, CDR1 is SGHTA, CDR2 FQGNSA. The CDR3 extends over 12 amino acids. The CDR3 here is CASRQSANEQFF. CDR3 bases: TGTGCCAGCAGACAGAGCGCGAATGAGCAGTTCTTC.

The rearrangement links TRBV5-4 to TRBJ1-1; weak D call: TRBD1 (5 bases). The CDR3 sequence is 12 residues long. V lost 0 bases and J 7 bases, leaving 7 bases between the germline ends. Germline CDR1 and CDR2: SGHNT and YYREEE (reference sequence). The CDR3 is CASSLGQGEAFF. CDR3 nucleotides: TGTGCCAGCAGCTTGGGGCAGGGTGAAGCTTTCTTT.

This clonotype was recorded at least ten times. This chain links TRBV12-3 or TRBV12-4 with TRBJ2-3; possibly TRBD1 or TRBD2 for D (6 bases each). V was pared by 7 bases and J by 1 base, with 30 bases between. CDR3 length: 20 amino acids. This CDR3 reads CASIPGYGGGSSSGTDTQYF. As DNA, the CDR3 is TGTGCCAGCATTCCGGGTTACGGAGGGGGGTCGTCATCTGGCACAGATACGCAGTATTTT.

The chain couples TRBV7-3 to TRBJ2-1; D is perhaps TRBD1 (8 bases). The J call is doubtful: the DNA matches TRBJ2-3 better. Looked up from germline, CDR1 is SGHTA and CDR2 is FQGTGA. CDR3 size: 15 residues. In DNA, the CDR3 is TGTGCCAGCAGCCTACAGGGGGGGGGATACAATGAGCAGTATTTT. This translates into CASSLQGGGYNEQYF.

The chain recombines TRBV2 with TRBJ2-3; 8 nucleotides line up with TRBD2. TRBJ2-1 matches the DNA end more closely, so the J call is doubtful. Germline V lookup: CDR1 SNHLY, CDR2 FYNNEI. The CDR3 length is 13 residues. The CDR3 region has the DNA TGTGCCAGCAGTTTAGCGGGGTACAATGAGCAGTTCTTC. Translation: CASSLAGYNEQFF.

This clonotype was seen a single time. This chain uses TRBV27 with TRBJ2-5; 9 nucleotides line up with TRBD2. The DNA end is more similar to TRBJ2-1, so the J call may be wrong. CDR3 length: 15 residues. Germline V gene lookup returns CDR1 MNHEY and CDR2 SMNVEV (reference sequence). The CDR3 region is CASSFIGGGANEQFF. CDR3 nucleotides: TGTGCCAGCAGTTTTATAGGCGGGGGGGCCAATGAGCAGTTCTTC.

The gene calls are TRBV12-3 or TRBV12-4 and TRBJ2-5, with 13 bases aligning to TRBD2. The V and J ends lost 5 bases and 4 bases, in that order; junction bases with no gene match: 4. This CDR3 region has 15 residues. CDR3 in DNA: TGTGCCAGCAGTGGACTAGCGGGAGTGGGAGAGACCCAGTACTTC. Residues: CASSGLAGVGETQYF.

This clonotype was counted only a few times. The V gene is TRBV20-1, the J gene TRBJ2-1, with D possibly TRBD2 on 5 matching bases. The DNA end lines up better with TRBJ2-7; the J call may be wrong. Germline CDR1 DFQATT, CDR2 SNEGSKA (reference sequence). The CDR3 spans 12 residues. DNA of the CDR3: TGCAGTGCTAGTTCACTAGTCTACGAGCAGTACTTC. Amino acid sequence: CSASSLVYEQYF.

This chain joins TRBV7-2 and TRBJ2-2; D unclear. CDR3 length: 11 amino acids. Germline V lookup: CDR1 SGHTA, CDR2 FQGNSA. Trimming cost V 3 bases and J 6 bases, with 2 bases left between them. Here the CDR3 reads CASSFPGELFF. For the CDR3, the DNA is TGTGCCAGCAGCTTCCCCGGGGAGCTGTTTTTT.

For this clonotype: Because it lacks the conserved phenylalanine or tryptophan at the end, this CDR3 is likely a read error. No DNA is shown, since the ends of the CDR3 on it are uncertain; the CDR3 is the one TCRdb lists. This chain's CDR3 is CASTSGTS. V gene TRBV27 combines with J gene TRBJ2-1; TRBD2 is taken as the D call from the table, unchecked against the DNA. The CDR3 spans 8 residues, counting both ends. Germline V gene data show CDR1 as MNHEY and CDR2 as SMNVEV (reference sequence).

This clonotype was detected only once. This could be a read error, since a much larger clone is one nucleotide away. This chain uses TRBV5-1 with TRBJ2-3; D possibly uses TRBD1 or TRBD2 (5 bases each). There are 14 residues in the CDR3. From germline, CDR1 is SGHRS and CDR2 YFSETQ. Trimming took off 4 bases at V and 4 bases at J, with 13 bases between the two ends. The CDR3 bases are TGCGCCAGCAGCAAGGGACGGGGCGCAGATACGCAGTATTTT. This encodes CASSKGRGADTQYF.

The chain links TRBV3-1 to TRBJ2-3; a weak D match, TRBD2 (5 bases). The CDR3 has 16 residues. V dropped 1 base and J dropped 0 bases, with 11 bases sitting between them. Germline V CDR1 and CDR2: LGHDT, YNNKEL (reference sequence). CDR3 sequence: CASSQGDGGSTDTQYF. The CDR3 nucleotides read TGTGCCAGCAGCCAAGGAGACGGCGGGAGCACAGATACGCAGTATTTT.

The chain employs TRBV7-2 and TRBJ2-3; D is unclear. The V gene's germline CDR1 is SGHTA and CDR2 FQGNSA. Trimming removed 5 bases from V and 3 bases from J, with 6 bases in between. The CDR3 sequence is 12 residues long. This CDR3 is CASSHYTDTQYF. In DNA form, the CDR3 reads TGTGCCAGCAGCCATTATACAGATACGCAGTATTTT.

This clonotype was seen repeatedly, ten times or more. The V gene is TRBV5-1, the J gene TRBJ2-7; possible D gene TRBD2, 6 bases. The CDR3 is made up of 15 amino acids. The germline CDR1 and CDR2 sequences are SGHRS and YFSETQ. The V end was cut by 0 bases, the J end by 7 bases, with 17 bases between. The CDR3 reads CASSLAGHHAGEQYF. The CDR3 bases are TGCGCCAGCAGCTTGGCCGGGCATCATGCGGGGGAGCAGTACTTC.

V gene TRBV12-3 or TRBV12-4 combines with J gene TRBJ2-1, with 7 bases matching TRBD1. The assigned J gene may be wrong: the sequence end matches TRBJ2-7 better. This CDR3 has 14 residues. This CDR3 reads CASSLRQGLWEQYF. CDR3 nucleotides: TGTGCCAGCAGTCTACGACAGGGATTGTGGGAGCAGTACTTC.

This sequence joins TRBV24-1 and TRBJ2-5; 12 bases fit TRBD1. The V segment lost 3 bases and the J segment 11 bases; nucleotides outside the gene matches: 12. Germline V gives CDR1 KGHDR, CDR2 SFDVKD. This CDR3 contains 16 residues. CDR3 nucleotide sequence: TGTGCCACCAGTGATCCCGGGACAGGGGGCTGGAATGAGCAGTACTTC. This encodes CATSDPGTGGWNEQYF.

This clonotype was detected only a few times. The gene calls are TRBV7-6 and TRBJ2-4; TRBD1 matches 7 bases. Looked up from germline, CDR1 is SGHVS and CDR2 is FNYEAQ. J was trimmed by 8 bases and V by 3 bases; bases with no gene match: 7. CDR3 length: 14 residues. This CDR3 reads CASSLTTGADIQYF. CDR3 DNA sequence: TGTGCCAGCAGCTTGACAACAGGGGCAGACATTCAGTACTTC.